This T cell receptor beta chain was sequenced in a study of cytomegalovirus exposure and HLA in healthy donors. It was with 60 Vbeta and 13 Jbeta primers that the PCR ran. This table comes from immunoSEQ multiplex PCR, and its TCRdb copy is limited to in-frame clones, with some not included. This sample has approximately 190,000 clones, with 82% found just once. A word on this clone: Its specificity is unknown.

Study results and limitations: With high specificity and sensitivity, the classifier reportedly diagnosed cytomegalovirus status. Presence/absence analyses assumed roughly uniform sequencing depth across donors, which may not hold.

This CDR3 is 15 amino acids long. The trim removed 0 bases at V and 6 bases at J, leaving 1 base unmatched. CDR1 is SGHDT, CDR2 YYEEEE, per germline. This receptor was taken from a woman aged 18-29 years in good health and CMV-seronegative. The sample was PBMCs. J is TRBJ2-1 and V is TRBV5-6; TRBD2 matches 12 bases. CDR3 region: CASSLGLAGANEQFF. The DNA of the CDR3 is TGTGCCAGCAGCTTGGGACTAGCGGGGGCCAATGAGCAGTTCTTC. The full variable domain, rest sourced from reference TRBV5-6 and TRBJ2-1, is DAGVTQSPTHLIKTRGQQVTLRCSPKSGHDTVSWYQQALGQGPQFIFQYYEEEERQRGNFPDRFSGHQFPNYSSELNVNALLLGDSALYLCASSLGLAGANEQFFGPGTRLTVL.